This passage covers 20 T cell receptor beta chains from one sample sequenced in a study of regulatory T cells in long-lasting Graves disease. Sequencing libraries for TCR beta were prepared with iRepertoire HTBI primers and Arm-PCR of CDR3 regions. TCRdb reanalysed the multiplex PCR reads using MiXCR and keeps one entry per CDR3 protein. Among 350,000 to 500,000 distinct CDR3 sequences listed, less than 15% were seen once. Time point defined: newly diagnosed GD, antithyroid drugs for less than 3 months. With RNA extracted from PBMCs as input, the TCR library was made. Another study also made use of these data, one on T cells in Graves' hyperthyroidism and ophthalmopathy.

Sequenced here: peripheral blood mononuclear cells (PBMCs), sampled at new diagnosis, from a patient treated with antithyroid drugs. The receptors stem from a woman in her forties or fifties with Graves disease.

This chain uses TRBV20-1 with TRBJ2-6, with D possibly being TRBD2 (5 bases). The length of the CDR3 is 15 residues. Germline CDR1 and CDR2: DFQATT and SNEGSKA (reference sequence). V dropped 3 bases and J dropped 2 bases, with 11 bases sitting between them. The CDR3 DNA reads TGCAGTGCTAGGTTGCCGGGGACTGGGGCCAACGTCCTGACTTTC. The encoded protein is CSARLPGTGANVLTF.

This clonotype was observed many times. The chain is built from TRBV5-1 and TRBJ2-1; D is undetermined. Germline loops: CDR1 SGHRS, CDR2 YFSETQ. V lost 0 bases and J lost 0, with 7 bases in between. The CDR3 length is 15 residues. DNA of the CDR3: TGCGCCAGCAGCTTGGACCCCAGCTCCTACAATGAGCAGTTCTTC. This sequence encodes CASSLDPSSYNEQFF.

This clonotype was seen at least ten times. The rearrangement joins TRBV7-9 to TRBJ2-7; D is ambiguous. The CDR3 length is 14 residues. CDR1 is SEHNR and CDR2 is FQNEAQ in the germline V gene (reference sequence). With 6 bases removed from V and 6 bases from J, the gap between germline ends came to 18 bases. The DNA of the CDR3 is TGTGCCAGCAGTTCCGGACGGTTTGTCGGCGAGCAGTACTTC. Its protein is CASSSGRFVGEQYF.

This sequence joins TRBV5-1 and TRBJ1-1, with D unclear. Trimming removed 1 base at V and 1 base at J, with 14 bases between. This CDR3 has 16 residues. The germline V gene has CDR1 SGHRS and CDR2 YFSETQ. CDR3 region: CASSLLIGVGNTEAFF. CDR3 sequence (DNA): TGCGCCAGCAGCTTGTTAATCGGCGTCGGGAACACTGAAGCTTTCTTT.

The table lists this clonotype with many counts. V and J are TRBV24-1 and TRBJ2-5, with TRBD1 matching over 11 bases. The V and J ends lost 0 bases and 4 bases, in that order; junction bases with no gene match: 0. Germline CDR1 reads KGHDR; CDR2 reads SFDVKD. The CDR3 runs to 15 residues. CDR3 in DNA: TGTGCCACCAGTGATTTGGGGACAGGGGGAGAGACCCAGTACTTC. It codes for CATSDLGTGGETQYF.

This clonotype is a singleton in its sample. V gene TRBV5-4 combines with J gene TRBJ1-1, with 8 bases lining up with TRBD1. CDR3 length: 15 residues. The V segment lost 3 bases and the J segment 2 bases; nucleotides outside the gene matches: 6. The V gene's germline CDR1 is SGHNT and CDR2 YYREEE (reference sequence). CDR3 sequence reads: CASSYPGTGNTEAFF. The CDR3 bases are TGTGCCAGCAGCTACCCCGGGACAGGCAACACTGAAGCTTTCTTT. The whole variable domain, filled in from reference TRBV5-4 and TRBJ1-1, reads ETGVTQSPTHLIKTRGQQVTLRCSSQSGHNTVSWYQQALGQGPQFIFQYYREEENGRGNFPPRFSGLQFPNYSSELNVNALELDDSALYLCASSYPGTGNTEAFFGQGTRLTVV.

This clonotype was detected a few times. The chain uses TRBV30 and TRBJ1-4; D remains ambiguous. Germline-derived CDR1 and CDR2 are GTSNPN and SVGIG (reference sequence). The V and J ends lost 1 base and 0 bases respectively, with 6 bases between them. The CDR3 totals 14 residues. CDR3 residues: CAWSAHTTNEKLFF. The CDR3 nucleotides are TGTGCCTGGAGTGCCCATACAACTAATGAAAAACTGTTTTTT.

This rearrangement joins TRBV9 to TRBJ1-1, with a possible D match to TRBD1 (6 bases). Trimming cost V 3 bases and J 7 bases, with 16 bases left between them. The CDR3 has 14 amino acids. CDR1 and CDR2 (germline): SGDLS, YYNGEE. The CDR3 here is CASSARTGLDEAFF. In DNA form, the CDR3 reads TGTGCCAGCAGCGCACGAACAGGGCTGGATGAAGCTTTCTTT.

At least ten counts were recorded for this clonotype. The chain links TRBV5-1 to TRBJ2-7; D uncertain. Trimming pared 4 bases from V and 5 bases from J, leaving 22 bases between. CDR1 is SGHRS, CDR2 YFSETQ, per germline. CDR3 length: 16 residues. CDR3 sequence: CASSQLRTQALDEQYF. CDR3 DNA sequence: TGCGCCAGCAGCCAGTTGAGGACGCAGGCCCTTGACGAGCAGTACTTC. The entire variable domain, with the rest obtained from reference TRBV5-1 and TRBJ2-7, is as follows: KAGVTQTPRYLIKTRGQQVTLSCSPISGHRSVSWYQQTPGQGLQFLFEYFSETQRNKGNFPGRFSGRQFSNSRSEMNVSTLELGDSALYLCASSQLRTQALDEQYFGPGTRLTVT.

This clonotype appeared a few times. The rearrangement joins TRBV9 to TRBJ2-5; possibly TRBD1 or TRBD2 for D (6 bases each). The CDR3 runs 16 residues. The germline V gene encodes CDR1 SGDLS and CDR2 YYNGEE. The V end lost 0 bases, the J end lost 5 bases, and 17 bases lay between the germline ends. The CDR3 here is CASSVVGGGLGETQYF. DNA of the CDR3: TGTGCCAGCAGCGTAGTAGGAGGGGGGTTGGGGGAGACCCAGTACTTC.

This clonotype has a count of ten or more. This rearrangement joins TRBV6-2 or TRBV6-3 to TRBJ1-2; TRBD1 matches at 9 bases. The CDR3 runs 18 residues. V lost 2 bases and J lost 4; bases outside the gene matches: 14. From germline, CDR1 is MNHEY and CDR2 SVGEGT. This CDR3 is CASSYRIPGTGKGYGYTF. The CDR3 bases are TGTGCCAGCAGTTACCGGATCCCAGGGACAGGGAAAGGCTATGGCTACACCTTC.

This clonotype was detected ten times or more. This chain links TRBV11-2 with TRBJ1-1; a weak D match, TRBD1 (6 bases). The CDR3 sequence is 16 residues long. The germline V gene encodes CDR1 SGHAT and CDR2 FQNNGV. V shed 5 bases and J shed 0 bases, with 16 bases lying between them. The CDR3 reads CASSQGRGRLNTEAFF. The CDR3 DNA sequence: TGTGCCAGCAGCCAGGGGCGGGGGCGCCTGAACACTGAAGCTTTCTTT. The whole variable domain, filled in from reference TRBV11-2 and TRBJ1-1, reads EAGVAQSPRYKIIEKRQSVAFWCNPISGHATLYWYQQILGQGPKLLIQFQNNGVVDDSQLPKDRFSAERLKGVDSTLKIQPAKLEDSAVYLCASSQGRGRLNTEAFFGQGTRLTVV.

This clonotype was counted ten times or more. The DNA for the CDR3 is TGTGCCAGCAGTCCGATCGACAGCCAAGAGACCCAGTACTTC. Protein sequence: CASSPIDSQETQYF. V usage is TRBV7-7 and J usage is TRBJ2-5; D may be TRBD1 (5 bases). V was shortened by 6 bases and J by 1 base, with 12 bases between the two germline ends. There are 14 residues in the CDR3. Per germline, CDR1 SSHAT and CDR2 FNYEAQ (reference sequence). The variable domain in full, with the rest retrieved from reference TRBV7-7 and TRBJ2-5, is GAGVSQSPRYKVTKRGQDVTLRCDPISSHATLYWYQQALGQGPEFLTYFNYEAQPDKSGLPSDRFSAERPEGSISTLTIQRTEQRDSAMYRCASSPIDSQETQYFGPGTRLLVL.

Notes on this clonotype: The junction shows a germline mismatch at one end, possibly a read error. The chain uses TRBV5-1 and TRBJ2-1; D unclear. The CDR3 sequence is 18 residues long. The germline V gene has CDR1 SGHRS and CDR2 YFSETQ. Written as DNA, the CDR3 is TGCGCCAACAGCTTGGTCTCCCCGGGTCCGAGCTCCTACAATGAGCAGTTCTTC. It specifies CANSLVSPGPSSYNEQFF.

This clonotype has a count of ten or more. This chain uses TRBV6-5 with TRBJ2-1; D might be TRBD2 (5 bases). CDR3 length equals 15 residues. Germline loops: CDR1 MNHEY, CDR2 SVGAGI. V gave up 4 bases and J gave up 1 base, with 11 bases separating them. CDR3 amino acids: CASSSSWESYNEQFF. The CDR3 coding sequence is TGTGCCAGCAGTTCCAGCTGGGAGTCCTACAATGAGCAGTTCTTC.

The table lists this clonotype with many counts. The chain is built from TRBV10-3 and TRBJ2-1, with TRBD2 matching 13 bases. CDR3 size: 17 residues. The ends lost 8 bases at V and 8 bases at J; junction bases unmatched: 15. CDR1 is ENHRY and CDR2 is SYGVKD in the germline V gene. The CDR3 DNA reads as TGTGCCATCTCTGGACAGATCGGGACTAGCGGGACTGATGAGCAGTTCTTC. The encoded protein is CAISGQIGTSGTDEQFF.

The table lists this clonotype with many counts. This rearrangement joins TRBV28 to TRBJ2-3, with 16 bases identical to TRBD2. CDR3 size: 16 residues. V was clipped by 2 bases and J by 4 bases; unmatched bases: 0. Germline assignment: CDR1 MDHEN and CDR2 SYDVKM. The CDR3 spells CASSLGTSGRADTQYF. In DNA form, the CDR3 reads TGTGCCAGCAGTTTAGGGACTAGCGGGAGGGCAGATACGCAGTATTTT.

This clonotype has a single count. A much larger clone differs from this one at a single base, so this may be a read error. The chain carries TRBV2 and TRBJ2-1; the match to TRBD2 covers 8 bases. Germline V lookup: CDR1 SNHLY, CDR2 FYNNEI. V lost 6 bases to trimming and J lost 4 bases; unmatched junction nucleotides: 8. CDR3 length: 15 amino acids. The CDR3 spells CASRGGTGGYNEQFF. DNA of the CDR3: TGTGCCAGCAGGGGGGGAACGGGGGGGTACAATGAGCAGTTCTTC.

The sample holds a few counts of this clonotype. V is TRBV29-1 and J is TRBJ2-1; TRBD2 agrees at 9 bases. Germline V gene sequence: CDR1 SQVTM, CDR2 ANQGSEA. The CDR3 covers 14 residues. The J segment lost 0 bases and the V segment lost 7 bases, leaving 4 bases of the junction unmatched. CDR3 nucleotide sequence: TGCAGCGGGAATAGCGGGAGCTCCTACAATGAGCAGTTCTTC. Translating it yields CSGNSGSSYNEQFF.

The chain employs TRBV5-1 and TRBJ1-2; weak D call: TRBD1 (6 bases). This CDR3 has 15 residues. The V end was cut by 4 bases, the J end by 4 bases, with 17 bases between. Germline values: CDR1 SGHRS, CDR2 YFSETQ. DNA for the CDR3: TGCGCCAGCAGCACCAGTGCAGGGGCGGGCTATGGCTACACCTTC. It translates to CASSTSAGAGYGYTF.